Following are 32 T cell receptor beta chains from one sample sequenced in a study of regulatory T cells in long-lasting Graves disease. Time point given: persistent/refractory GD, antithyroid drugs over 5 years with positive TRAb. Preparation of the TCR library used RNA extracted from PBMCs. Arm-PCR of CDR3 regions and iRepertoire HTBI primers were used to build TCR beta libraries. TCRdb called the multiplex PCR reads again in MiXCR, with one record for every CDR3 protein. The sample lists 600,000 to 800,000 distinct CDR3 sequences, approximately 29% occurring once. The sample consisted of peripheral blood mononuclear cells (PBMCs), taken when the disease was refractory, from a patient treated with antithyroid drugs. All receptors derive from a female donor with Graves disease.

V gene TRBV5-4 combines with J gene TRBJ2-1; the D gene is possibly TRBD1 (5 bases). The CDR3 totals 14 residues. Between the trimmed V and J ends, which lost 4 bases and 3 bases, there was a span of 11 bases. CDR1 is SGHNT and CDR2 is YYREEE in the germline V gene (reference sequence). CDR3: CASSPTAGYNEQFF. CDR3 sequence (DNA): TGTGCCAGCAGCCCGACAGCAGGCTACAATGAGCAGTTCTTC.

The chain combines TRBV7-9 with TRBJ1-2; D is perhaps TRBD1 (6 bases). V lost 5 bases to trimming and J lost 4 bases, with 14 bases between them. The V gene's germline CDR1 is SEHNR and CDR2 FQNEAQ (reference sequence). The CDR3 is made up of 14 amino acids. CDR3 sequence: CASSQRDNFYGYTF. In nucleotides, the CDR3 is TGTGCCAGCAGCCAACGGGACAACTTCTATGGCTACACCTTC.

The sample holds a few counts of this clonotype. V is TRBV20-1 and J is TRBJ1-5; maybe TRBD1 (5 bases). Trimming pared 4 bases from V and 6 bases from J, leaving 13 bases between. The CDR3 is 13 amino acids. Germline V gene data show CDR1 as DFQATT and CDR2 as SNEGSKA (reference sequence). In DNA form, the CDR3 reads TGCAGTGCTACAACAGGTGCCGTTCAGCCCCAGCATTTT. Translation gives CSATTGAVQPQHF.

The CDR3 protein is CASSLGAGTGNSPLHF. In nucleotides, the CDR3 is TGTGCCAGCAGCTTGGGGGCAGGGACAGGGAATTCACCCCTCCACTTT. V usage is TRBV5-4 and J usage is TRBJ1-6; TRBD1 aligns across 9 bases. The CDR3 extends over 16 amino acids. V dropped 0 bases and J dropped 7; count of bases not matched to a gene: 5. The germline V gene has CDR1 SGHNT and CDR2 YYREEE (reference sequence). The full variable domain, its missing parts supplied by reference TRBV5-4 and TRBJ1-6, is ETGVTQSPTHLIKTRGQQVTLRCSSQSGHNTVSWYQQALGQGPQFIFQYYREEENGRGNFPPRFSGLQFPNYSSELNVNALELDDSALYLCASSLGAGTGNSPLHFGNGTRLTVT.

This clonotype appeared a few times. This chain connects TRBV12-3 or TRBV12-4 to TRBJ1-2; possible D gene TRBD1, 5 bases. V gave up 2 bases and J gave up 5 bases, with 15 bases separating them. This CDR3 region has 15 residues. In nucleotides, the CDR3 is TGTGCCAGCAGTTTACATAGGCAGGGTGATTATGGCTACACCTTC. Protein product: CASSLHRQGDYGYTF.

This clonotype has only a few counts. V is TRBV6-1 and J is TRBJ1-5, with TRBD1 identical over 7 bases. CDR3 length: 15 amino acids. J gave up 1 base and V 2 bases, and 2 bases lay outside the gene matches. Germline loops: CDR1 MNHNS, CDR2 SASEGT. The CDR3 bases are TGTGCCAGCAGTGAAACGACAGGGAGCAATCAGCCCCAGCATTTT. Translated: CASSETTGSNQPQHF.

This clonotype was found many times. The J gene is TRBJ2-2, the V gene TRBV11-1, with a possible D match to TRBD1 (6 bases). Germline V lookup: CDR1 SGHAT, CDR2 FQDESV (reference sequence). The length of the CDR3 is 14 residues. V was trimmed by 5 bases and J by 4 bases, leaving 11 bases between them. The CDR3: CASSPDRITGELFF. The DNA for the CDR3 is TGTGCCAGCAGCCCGGACAGAATCACCGGGGAGCTGTTTTTT.

To note about this clonotype: This may arise from a read error, as a much more abundant clone is one base away. The V call is TRBV5-4, the J call TRBJ2-5, with D possibly TRBD1 on 6 matching bases. CDR3 length: 14 amino acids. The V and J ends lost 3 bases and 0 bases respectively, with 9 bases between them. CDR1 is SGHNT and CDR2 is YYREEE in the germline V gene (reference sequence). In DNA, the CDR3 is TGTGCCAGCAGCTCAACAGGGCACCAAGAGACCCAGTACTTC. Its translation is CASSSTGHQETQYF.

The chain is built from TRBV2 and TRBJ1-2; TRBD1 is a possible D gene (6 bases). Trimming pared 6 bases from V and 4 bases from J, leaving 15 bases between. This CDR3 contains 14 residues. Germline values: CDR1 SNHLY, CDR2 FYNNEI. CDR3 in DNA: TGTGCCAGCAGGCTTTCCGGGACAACCTATGGCTACACCTTC. Translating gives CASRLSGTTYGYTF.

The count of this clonotype is one. At one boundary the junction diverges from the germline segment, which might be a read error. The chain links TRBV6-6 to TRBJ1-5; D remains ambiguous. Germline V gives CDR1 MNHNY, CDR2 SVGAGI (reference sequence). The CDR3 consists of 15 residues. The CDR3 reads CVSSYSGRKGQPQHF. The CDR3 nucleotides are TGTGTCAGCAGTTACTCGGGCAGAAAAGGGCAGCCCCAGCATTTT.

In this sample, this clonotype turned up a few times. The chain combines TRBV2 with TRBJ1-4; D not certain. The CDR3 sequence is 14 residues long. The V end lost 6 bases, the J end lost 8 bases, and 16 bases lay between the germline ends. Germline-derived CDR1 and CDR2 are SNHLY and FYNNEI. The CDR3, as DNA: TGTGCCAGCAGAGAACGTGAGACGGCAGAAAAACTGTTTTTT. This gives the protein CASRERETAEKLFF.

The chain couples TRBV3-1 to TRBJ2-7; 11 bases are shared with TRBD2. Trimming cost V 1 base and J 2 bases; bases outside gene matches: 4. This CDR3 spans 16 amino acids. Germline V gives CDR1 LGHDT, CDR2 YNNKEL (reference sequence). In nucleotides, the CDR3 is TGTGCCAGCAGCCAAGGAAGTAGCGGGAGGGCCTACGAGCAGTACTTC. Translated, it gives CASSQGSSGRAYEQYF.

This clonotype was seen a single time. The CDR3 reads CASSIGTGYEQYF. CDR3 in DNA: TGTGCCAGTAGTATAGGGACGGGCTACGAGCAGTACTTC. This chain links TRBV19 with TRBJ2-7, with D unresolved. Germline lookup yields CDR1 LNHDA and CDR2 SQIVND (reference sequence). The V end was cut by 1 base, the J end by 3 bases, with 7 bases between. CDR3 length equals 13 residues.

The gene calls are TRBV7-2 and TRBJ1-2, with TRBD1 as a possible D gene (6 bases). There are 13 residues in the CDR3. V lost 5 bases, J lost 7 bases, and 14 bases lay in between. Germline V gene lookup returns CDR1 SGHTA and CDR2 FQGNSA. The CDR3 DNA reads as TGTGCCAGCAGCCTAACAGGGATTTCTGGCTACACCTTC. It encodes CASSLTGISGYTF. The full variable domain, completed using reference TRBV7-2 and TRBJ1-2, is GAGVSQSPSNKVTEKGKDVELRCDPISGHTALYWYRQSLGQGLEFLIYFQGNSAPDKSGLPSDRFSAERTGGSVSTLTIQRTQQEDSAVYLCASSLTGISGYTFGSGTRLTVV.

The genes are TRBV30 and TRBJ2-7; TRBD2 agrees at 10 bases. V dropped 3 bases and J dropped 5; count of bases not matched to a gene: 1. Germline-derived CDR1 and CDR2 are GTSNPN and SVGIG (reference sequence). This CDR3 region has 12 residues. In DNA, the CDR3 is TGTGCCTGGAGACTAGCGGGACACGAGCAGTACTTC. Translated, it gives CAWRLAGHEQYF. The variable domain in full, with the rest retrieved from reference TRBV30 and TRBJ2-7, is SQTIHQWPATLVQPVGSPLSLECTVEGTSNPNLYWYRQAAGRGLQLLFYSVGIGQISSEVPQNLSASRPQDRQFILSSKKLLLSDSGFYLCAWRLAGHEQYFGPGTRLTVT.

The V call is TRBV9, the J call TRBJ2-7; D may be TRBD2 (6 bases). CDR1 and CDR2 (germline): SGDLS, YYNGEE. V was trimmed by 4 bases and J by 5 bases, leaving 22 bases between them. The CDR3 is 16 residues long. The chain's CDR3 is CASSHMGGGYSDEQYF. CDR3 DNA: TGTGCCAGCAGCCATATGGGAGGAGGGTATAGTGACGAGCAGTACTTC.

V gene TRBV5-6 combines with J gene TRBJ2-7, with TRBD2 matching over 7 bases. The germline CDR1 and CDR2 sequences are SGHDT and YYEEEE. The CDR3 is 15 amino acids. The V and J ends lost 3 bases and 0 bases, in that order; junction bases with no gene match: 6. The CDR3 loop is CASSYPLAVSYEQYF. The CDR3 DNA reads TGTGCCAGCAGCTATCCCCTAGCGGTCTCCTACGAGCAGTACTTC.

This clonotype appeared many times. The rearrangement links TRBV2 to TRBJ1-2, with a weak D call TRBD1 (6 bases). V was trimmed by 3 bases and J by 10 bases, leaving 15 bases between them. CDR3 length: 13 residues. Germline values: CDR1 SNHLY, CDR2 FYNNEI. DNA of the CDR3: TGTGCCAGCAGTGAGAGCCGGGACACTAACTACACCTTC. Protein: CASSESRDTNYTF.

This clonotype was counted only a few times. The genes are TRBV11-2 and TRBJ2-2; 7 bases line up with TRBD1. V dropped 5 bases and J dropped 1; count of bases not matched to a gene: 7. The germline V gene encodes CDR1 SGHAT and CDR2 FQNNGV. The CDR3 has 16 amino acids. The CDR3 protein is CASSPRTGENTGELFF. The CDR3 region has the DNA TGTGCCAGCAGCCCCCGGACAGGAGAGAACACCGGGGAGCTGTTTTTT.

The chain uses TRBV7-6 and TRBJ1-3, with D hard to call. The germline gives CDR1 SGHVS, CDR2 FNYEAQ. The V gene lost 4 bases and the J gene lost 8 bases, with 15 bases spanning the gap. The CDR3 length is 14 residues. The CDR3 sequence: CASSSVVNRDTIYF. The CDR3 region has the DNA TGTGCCAGCAGCTCCGTGGTCAACCGGGACACCATATATTTT.

The chain has TRBV11-1 and TRBJ2-5, with D unclear. Germline CDR1 is SGHAT and CDR2 is FQDESV (reference sequence). V was clipped by 8 bases and J by 0 bases, with 16 bases between them. The CDR3 is made up of 15 amino acids. CDR3 amino acids: CASSPRNQYQETQYF. In nucleotides, the CDR3 is TGTGCCAGCTCCCCCCGCAACCAATACCAAGAGACCCAGTACTTC.

This chain links TRBV12-3 or TRBV12-4 with TRBJ2-5, with a weak D call TRBD1 (6 bases). This CDR3 has 14 residues. Trimming pared 2 bases from V and 1 base from J, leaving 8 bases between. CDR3 bases: TGTGCCAGCAGTTTAAAAGGGGGCCAAGAGACCCAGTACTTC. Translating gives CASSLKGGQETQYF.

This clonotype was observed a handful of times. The chain carries TRBV6-1 and TRBJ1-3; D not certain. V was clipped by 8 bases and J by 0 bases, with 11 bases between them. Germline lookup yields CDR1 MNHNS and CDR2 SASEGT. The CDR3 runs to 14 residues. DNA of the CDR3: TGTGCCAGCCCGGACCGACCCTCTGGAAACACCATATATTTT. Protein: CASPDRPSGNTIYF.

In this sample, this clonotype turned up once. J is TRBJ2-5 and V is TRBV9; 10 nucleotides align to TRBD2. The germline gives CDR1 SGDLS, CDR2 YYNGEE. Unmatched junction bases numbered 3, after V lost 0 bases and J lost 1 base. The CDR3 runs to 16 residues. CDR3 region: CASSVERTSGQETQYF. The DNA of the CDR3 is TGTGCCAGCAGCGTAGAACGGACTAGCGGCCAAGAGACCCAGTACTTC.

The chain is built from TRBV19 and TRBJ2-2; no definite D call. V lost 7 bases, J lost 0 bases, and 9 bases lay in between. The germline gives CDR1 LNHDA, CDR2 SQIVND (reference sequence). The CDR3 is 14 amino acids. The CDR3 DNA sequence: TGTGCCAGTATTGAGGCACCGAACACCGGGGAGCTGTTTTTT. This codes for CASIEAPNTGELFF.

This clonotype was picked up many times. The chain couples TRBV6-1 to TRBJ1-1, with D possibly being TRBD1 (6 bases). V was clipped by 4 bases and J by 4 bases, with 22 bases between them. CDR3 size: 17 residues. Germline V gives CDR1 MNHNS, CDR2 SASEGT. The CDR3 DNA follows: TGTGCCAGCAGTGGACTCGGACACAGGGAGGCAGCCACTGAAGCTTTCTTT. Translated, it gives CASSGLGHREAATEAFF.

The V gene is TRBV7-3, the J gene TRBJ2-4; D may correspond to TRBD1 or TRBD2 (5 bases each). The CDR3 has 16 amino acids. Germline values: CDR1 SGHTA, CDR2 FQGTGA. V lost 0 bases and J 0 bases, leaving 9 bases between the germline ends. CDR3 protein: CASSLTGPVAKNIQYF. CDR3 DNA sequence: TGTGCCAGCAGCTTAACGGGACCAGTAGCCAAAAACATTCAGTACTTC. The full variable domain, in which reference TRBV7-3 and TRBJ2-4 provide the parts outside the CDR3, is GAGVSQTPSNKVTEKGKYVELRCDPISGHTALYWYRQSLGQGPEFLIYFQGTGAADDSGLPNDRFFAVRPEGSVSTLKIQRTERGDSAVYLCASSLTGPVAKNIQYFGAGTRLSVL.

Comment on this clonotype: A much larger clone lies a single base off, so this may be a read error. The rearrangement uses TRBV28 and TRBJ1-2; D gene ambiguous. This CDR3 has 14 amino acids. The ends were cut back, 5 bases at V and 4 bases at J, with 14 bases in the middle. Germline CDR1 MDHEN, CDR2 SYDVKM. The CDR3 DNA sequence: TGTGCCAGCAGTCTTTATACGGAATTCTATGGCTACACCTTC. It encodes CASSLYTEFYGYTF.

This rearrangement joins TRBV6-2 or TRBV6-3 to TRBJ2-5, with D possibly being TRBD1 (6 bases). The CDR3 runs 11 residues. Germline loops: CDR1 MNHEY, CDR2 SVGEGT. The germline V and J ends were trimmed by 9 bases and 6 bases, with 11 bases remaining between them. The CDR3 DNA sequence: TGTGCCAGTCAGGGGCAGCAGACCCAGTACTTC. It is translated as CASQGQQTQYF.

The chain employs TRBV11-1 and TRBJ2-1; 11 positions match TRBD2. CDR1 is SGHAT and CDR2 is FQDESV in the germline V gene (reference sequence). The CDR3 is made up of 17 amino acids. Germline trimming cut 1 base from V and 8 bases from J; bases unmatched to any gene: 10. Written as DNA, the CDR3 is TGTGCCAGCAGCTTAGGGGGACTAGCGGAATCCCTCCATGAGCAGTTCTTC. This codes for CASSLGGLAESLHEQFF.

The chain employs TRBV7-8 and TRBJ1-5; a possible D gene is TRBD1 (6 bases). The CDR3 is 17 amino acids. Between the trimmed V and J ends, which lost 0 bases and 4 bases, there was a span of 16 bases. Germline V CDR1 and CDR2: SGHVS, FQNEAQ. The CDR3 sequence is CASSLARGRGGNQPQHF. The CDR3 DNA follows: TGTGCCAGCAGCTTAGCGCGGGGCAGGGGAGGGAATCAGCCCCAGCATTTT.

This clonotype was observed many times. The V and J genes are TRBV28 and TRBJ2-7; no definite D call. V was shortened by 7 bases and J by 2 bases, with 18 bases between the two germline ends. Germline loops: CDR1 MDHEN, CDR2 SYDVKM. The CDR3 is made up of 15 amino acids. In nucleotides, the CDR3 is TGTGCCAGCACCATACTTTCAAACGGACCCTACGAGCAGTACTTC. Protein: CASTILSNGPYEQYF.